This T cell receptor (beta chain) was documented in a study of blood T cell repertoires in COVID-19. Study context: T cells, B-cell-depleted T cells, or PBMCs supplied cDNA or gDNA.

Authors' data handling: How many nucleated cells were present was estimated from reference gene primer amplification. Produced via immunoSEQ multiplex PCR; TCRdb's table is partial and in-frame only. The DNA gave D and trimming, while V, J and clone size come from that table. The sample has approximately 49,000 clones, 82% seen once; the top ten hold 13% to 15%. Sequenced: peripheral blood. The TCR was taken from a human donor with acute or convalescent COVID-19. The donor label of this sample is uncertain.

For the CDR3, the DNA is TGTGCCAGCAGTTTAACAGGGATAAGCTCTGGAAACACCATATATTTT. Translated: CASSLTGISSGNTIYF. The J gene is TRBJ1-3, the V gene TRBV28; TRBD1 might be the D (6 bases). CDR3 length: 16 residues. Germline CDR1 MDHEN, CDR2 SYDVKM. Trimming removed 2 bases from V and 0 bases from J, with 11 bases in between. The whole variable domain, filled in from reference TRBV28 and TRBJ1-3, reads DVKVTQSSRYLVKRTGEKVFLECVQDMDHENMFWYRQDPGLGLRLIYFSYDVKMKEKGDIPEGYSVSREKKERFSLILESASTNQTSMYLCASSLTGISSGNTIYFGEGSWLTVV.